The present T cell receptor (beta chain) was sequenced within a study of blood T cell repertoires in COVID-19. Study-level information: Both acute and convalescent COVID-19 samples were obtained from the United States, Italy and Spain.

Clones were sequenced by immunoSEQ multiplex PCR, and TCRdb holds only the in-frame ones, with some missing. The repertoire holds over 100,000 clones, with 80% as singletons. CDR1 and CDR2 from the germline V gene are SGHTA and FQGNSA. Trimming took 0 bases from V and 0 from J; bases not matched to a gene: 10. CDR3 size: 20 residues. The sequence came from a man aged 55 to 70 with active or convalescent COVID-19. The sample was peripheral blood. The rearrangement uses TRBV7-2 and TRBJ2-4, with TRBD2 identical over 11 bases. The CDR3 DNA is TGTGCCAGCAGCTTAGCGGCTCCGGGACTAGCGGTTATAGCCAAAAACATTCAGTACTTC. As protein: CASSLAAPGLAVIAKNIQYF. Together with reference TRBV7-2 and TRBJ2-4, the CDR3 gives the full variable domain: GAGVSQSPSNKVTEKGKDVELRCDPISGHTALYWYRQSLGQGLEFLIYFQGNSAPDKSGLPSDRFSAERTGGSVSTLTIQRTQQEDSAVYLCASSLAAPGLAVIAKNIQYFGAGTRLSVL.